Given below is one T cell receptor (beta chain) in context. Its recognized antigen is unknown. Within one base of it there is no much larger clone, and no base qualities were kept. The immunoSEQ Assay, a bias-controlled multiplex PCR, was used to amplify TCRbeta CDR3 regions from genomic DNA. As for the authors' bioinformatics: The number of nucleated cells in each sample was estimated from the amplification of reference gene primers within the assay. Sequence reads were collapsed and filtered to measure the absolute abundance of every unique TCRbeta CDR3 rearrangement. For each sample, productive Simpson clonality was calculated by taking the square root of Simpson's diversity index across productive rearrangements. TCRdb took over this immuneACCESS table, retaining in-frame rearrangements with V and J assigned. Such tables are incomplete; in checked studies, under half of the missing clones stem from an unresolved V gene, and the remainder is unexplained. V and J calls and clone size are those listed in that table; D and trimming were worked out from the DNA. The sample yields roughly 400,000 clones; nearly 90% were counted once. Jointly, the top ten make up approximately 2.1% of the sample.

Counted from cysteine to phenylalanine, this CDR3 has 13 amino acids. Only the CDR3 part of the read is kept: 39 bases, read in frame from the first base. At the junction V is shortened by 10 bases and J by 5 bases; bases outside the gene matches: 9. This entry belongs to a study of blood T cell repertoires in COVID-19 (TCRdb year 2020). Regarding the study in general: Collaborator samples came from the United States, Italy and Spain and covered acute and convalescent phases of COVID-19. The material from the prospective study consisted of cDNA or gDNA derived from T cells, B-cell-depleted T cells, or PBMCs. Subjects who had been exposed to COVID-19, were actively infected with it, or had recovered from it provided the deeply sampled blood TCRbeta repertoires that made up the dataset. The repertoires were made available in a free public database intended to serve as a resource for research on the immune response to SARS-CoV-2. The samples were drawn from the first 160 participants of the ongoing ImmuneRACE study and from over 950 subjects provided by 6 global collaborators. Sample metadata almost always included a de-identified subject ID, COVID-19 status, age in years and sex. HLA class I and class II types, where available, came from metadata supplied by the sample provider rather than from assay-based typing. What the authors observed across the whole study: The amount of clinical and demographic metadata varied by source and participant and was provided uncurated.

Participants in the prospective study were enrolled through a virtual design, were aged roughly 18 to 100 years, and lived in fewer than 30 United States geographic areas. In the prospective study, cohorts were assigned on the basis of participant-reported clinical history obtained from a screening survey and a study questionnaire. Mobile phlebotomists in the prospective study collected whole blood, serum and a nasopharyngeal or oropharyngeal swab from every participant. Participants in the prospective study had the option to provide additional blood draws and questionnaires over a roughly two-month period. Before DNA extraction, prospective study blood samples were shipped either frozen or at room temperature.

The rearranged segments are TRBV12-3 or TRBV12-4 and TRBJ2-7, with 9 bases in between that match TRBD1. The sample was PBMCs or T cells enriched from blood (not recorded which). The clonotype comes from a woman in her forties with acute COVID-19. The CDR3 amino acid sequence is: CAISGTGTNEQYF. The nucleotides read TGTGCCATCTCCGGGACAGGGACCAACGAGCAGTACTTC.